A selection of T cell receptor beta chains follows, all from one sample in a study of T cells after yellow fever vaccination. TCRdb reanalysed the 5' RACE reads using MiXCR and keeps one entry per CDR3 protein. In the table there are under 150,000 distinct CDR3 sequences, around 7.7% of which are singletons. Sequences were derived from CD4+ T cells sorted from PBMCs, sampled 5 days after the yellow fever booster vaccination. These receptors were collected from a man aged 25-45 years who received the YFV17D yellow fever vaccine. Each CDR3 is given with its conserved first and last residue. The D gene is left open where the match is weak. Some rows have no size entry. The others give once, few or many, or a class for an expanded clone.

CSAPIGSVEAFF	TGCAGCGCTCCCATTGGGTCGGTTGAAGCTTTCTTT	TRBV29-1	.	many	TRBJ1-1
CATSDLHYNEQFF	TGTGCCACCAGTGATTTGCACTACAATGAGCAGTTCTTC	TRBV24-1	.	.	TRBJ2-1
CASMIAGTDTQYF	TGTGCCAGTATGATAGCTGGCACAGATACGCAGTATTTT	TRBV11-2	.	many	TRBJ2-3
CASTSNANLLSYNEQFF	TGCGCCAGCACTTCCAACGCTAACCTATTATCCTACAATGAGCAGTTCTTC	TRBV4-1	.	few	TRBJ2-1
CASSYNRGPGYTF	TGTGCCAGCAGTTACAACAGGGGGCCTGGCTACACCTTC	TRBV6-5	TRBD1	many	TRBJ1-2
CASSRRALDEQYF	TGTGCCAGCTCCCGGCGGGCACTCGACGAGCAGTACTTC	TRBV28	.	many	TRBJ2-7
CTFSLDRTFLGTYEQYF	TGTACCTTCAGTTTGGACAGGACCTTCCTAGGAACCTACGAGCAGTACTTC	TRBV12-3/TRBV12-4	TRBD1	once	TRBJ2-7
CSARLAGVNEQYF	TGCAGTGCTAGACTAGCGGGAGTTAACGAGCAGTACTTC	TRBV20-1	TRBD2	many	TRBJ2-7
CASSPGLAAQETQYF	TGCGCCAGCAGCCCGGGACTAGCGGCTCAAGAGACCCAGTACTTC	TRBV5-1	TRBD2	many	TRBJ2-5
CASSQRGAGPRTDTQYF	TGTGCCAGCAGCCAAAGGGGTGCGGGACCGCGCACAGATACGCAGTATTTT	TRBV3-1	.	.	TRBJ2-3
CASSLRKGTDTQYF	TGTGCCAGCAGCCTCAGAAAGGGGACAGATACGCAGTATTTT	TRBV21-1	.	many	TRBJ2-3
CSASPSGTSTGELFF	TGCAGTGCTAGCCCCTCCGGGACCTCGACCGGGGAGCTGTTTTTT	TRBV20-1	.	.	TRBJ2-2
CASSQDADALDTQYF	TGTGCCAGCAGCCAAGATGCGGACGCTTTAGATACGCAGTATTTT	TRBV3-1	.	many	TRBJ2-3
CASSEDRQGAQYF	TGTGCCAGCAGTGAAGATCGACAGGGTGCCCAGTACTTC	TRBV25-1	TRBD1	many	TRBJ2-5
CSVGQTGYEQYF	TGCAGCGTGGGACAGACTGGCTACGAGCAGTACTTC	TRBV29-1	TRBD1	many	TRBJ2-7
CASSLGSGETQYF	TGCGCCAGCAGCTTGGGCTCAGGGGAGACCCAGTACTTC	TRBV5-1	.	many	TRBJ2-5
CSPLLRGGEETQYF	TGCAGTCCCCTCCTACGGGGAGGGGAAGAGACCCAGTACTTC	TRBV20-1	TRBD2	many	TRBJ2-5
CASRYPHAKNIQYF	TGTGCCAGCAGATACCCCCATGCCAAAAACATTCAGTACTTC	TRBV6-5	.	.	TRBJ2-4
CSARLGKSQPQHF	TGCAGTGCTAGACTAGGGAAGAGTCAGCCCCAGCATTTT	TRBV20-1	.	many	TRBJ1-5
CASRATGYETQYF	TGTGCCAGCAGGGCGACAGGGTACGAGACCCAGTACTTC	TRBV5-5	TRBD1	few	TRBJ2-5
CSARATGSRAFF	TGCAGTGCTAGAGCCACAGGGTCTCGGGCTTTCTTT	TRBV20-1	.	many	TRBJ1-1
CATTLGGVGELFF	TGTGCCACCACCTTGGGGGGGGTCGGGGAGCTGTTTTTT	TRBV12-3/TRBV12-4	TRBD2	many	TRBJ2-2